These 25 T cell receptor beta chains originate from one sample sequenced in a study of molecular identifiers for immune sequencing clone quantification. TCRdb re-called the PCR reads with MiXCR, one entry per CDR3 protein. Among about 510,000 distinct CDR3 sequences listed, about 22% were seen once. The material sequenced was naive CD8+ T cells from blood, with Jurkat cell RNA spiked in. The subset denotes: FACS-sorted CD8+CD4-CCR7+CD45RA+ naive T cells. The receptors were gathered from a human donor in good health. Some libraries in this study had Jurkat cell RNA spiked in.

This clonotype appeared a single time. A much larger clone lies one base from this, so it may be a read error. The chain is built from TRBV5-6 and TRBJ2-5; 10 positions agree with TRBD2. There are 15 residues in the CDR3. The V segment lost 4 bases and the J segment 7 bases; nucleotides outside the gene matches: 10. Germline V lookup: CDR1 SGHDT, CDR2 YYEEEE. CDR3 DNA sequence: TGTGCCAGCAGCCTAAGCGGGGGGGCCTCAGGGACCCAGTACTTC. This gives the protein CASSLSGGASGTQYF.

This clonotype was recorded a few times. One end of the junction does not line up with germline, which may come from a read error. This chain joins TRBV7-8 and TRBJ2-2, with 12 bases fitting TRBD2. The CDR3 is 15 residues long. CDR1 and CDR2 from the germline V gene are SGHVS and FQNEAQ. The CDR3 region has the DNA TGTGCCAGCTCTCTAGCGGGGGGGAACACTGGGGAGCTGTTTTTT. Translating gives CASSLAGGNTGELFF.

This clonotype was seen more than once but under ten times. J is TRBJ2-1 and V is TRBV7-9; 10 nucleotides match TRBD1. The germline gives CDR1 SEHNR, CDR2 FQNEAQ (reference sequence). This CDR3 comprises 17 residues. V lost 2 bases and J lost 5; bases outside the gene matches: 9. The CDR3 DNA reads TGTGCCAGCAGCTTAACGACAGGGGGCTTAACTGACAATGAGCAGTTCTTC. Protein sequence: CASSLTTGGLTDNEQFF.

This clonotype was seen at least ten times. V gene TRBV3-1 combines with J gene TRBJ1-4; 10 nucleotides align to TRBD1. Germline V gene sequence: CDR1 LGHDT, CDR2 YNNKEL (reference sequence). V lost 6 bases and J lost 6; bases outside the gene matches: 10. This CDR3 comprises 16 residues. Here the CDR3 DNA reads TGTGCCAGCAGAGAAGGGGACAGGGGAACAGATGAAAAACTGTTTTTT. This encodes CASREGDRGTDEKLFF.

As to this clonotype: This may be a read error, as it is one base from a much larger clone. The J gene is TRBJ1-1, the V gene TRBV5-1; D perhaps matches TRBD1 (5 bases). Trimming removed 4 bases at V and 6 bases at J, with 22 bases between. The CDR3 spans 16 residues. Per germline, CDR1 SGHRS and CDR2 YFSETQ. The chain's CDR3 is CASSPAGSGVGAEAFF. Here the CDR3 DNA reads TGCGCCAGCAGCCCTGCAGGGAGTGGGGTGGGCGCTGAAGCTTTCTTT.

About this clonotype itself: One base away lies a much larger clone, so this may be a sequencing read error. The V call is TRBV7-9, the J call TRBJ2-3, with 8 bases aligning to TRBD1. The CDR3 extends over 17 amino acids. V shed 3 bases, J shed 0 bases, and the junction held 8 bases outside the gene matches. Germline assignment: CDR1 SEHNR and CDR2 FQNEAQ (reference sequence). DNA for the CDR3: TGTGCCAGCAGCTTCCGGACAGGGCAAACTAGCACAGATACGCAGTATTTT. This sequence encodes CASSFRTGQTSTDTQYF.

This clonotype was recorded only once. A clone one base away is much larger, so this may be a read error. CDR3 loop: CASSYSPEDTQYF. The CDR3 DNA follows: TGTGCCAGCAGTTACAGTCCAGAAGATACGCAGTATTTT. The chain couples TRBV2 to TRBJ2-3; D is ambiguous. V was clipped by 5 bases and J by 5 bases, with 11 bases between them. There are 13 residues in the CDR3. Per the germline V gene, CDR1 is SNHLY and CDR2 is FYNNEI.

In its sample, this clonotype was seen a few times. J is TRBJ2-7 and V is TRBV27; 9 positions match TRBD1. Germline V gene sequence: CDR1 MNHEY, CDR2 SMNVEV (reference sequence). J lost 4 bases, V lost 5 bases, and 12 bases had no gene match. This CDR3 has 16 residues. The CDR3 reads CASSLSQGAIRYEQYF. CDR3 bases: TGTGCCAGCAGTCTCTCACAGGGGGCGATCCGATACGAGCAGTACTTC.

This clonotype was seen only a few times. The chain is built from TRBV7-9 and TRBJ1-1; perhaps TRBD1 as D (5 bases). V lost 1 base and J lost 6, with 18 bases in between. Germline V gene data show CDR1 as SEHNR and CDR2 as FQNEAQ (reference sequence). The CDR3 length is 16 residues. CDR3 amino acids: CASSLVPGHRGAEAFF. The CDR3 DNA reads TGTGCCAGCAGCTTAGTACCGGGCCACCGAGGGGCTGAAGCTTTCTTT. Using reference TRBV7-9 and TRBJ1-1 for the parts outside the CDR3, the full variable domain is DTGVSQNPRHKITKRGQNVTFRCDPISEHNRLYWYRQTLGQGPEFLTYFQNEAQLEKSRLLSDRFSAERPKGSFSTLEIQRTEQGDSAMYLCASSLVPGHRGAEAFFGQGTRLTVV.

This clonotype was recorded many times. The V gene is TRBV14, the J gene TRBJ2-3; 9 bases align to TRBD2. The V and J ends lost 1 base and 4 bases, in that order; junction bases with no gene match: 6. This CDR3 contains 16 residues. Germline CDR1 SGHDN, CDR2 FVKESK. The CDR3 coding sequence is TGTGCCAGCAGCCAAGTTGGGGGACTAGCAGCAGATACGCAGTATTTT. Translating it yields CASSQVGGLAADTQYF. The full variable domain, rest sourced from reference TRBV14 and TRBJ2-3, is EAGVTQFPSHSVIEKGQTVTLRCDPISGHDNLYWYRRVMGKEIKFLLHFVKESKQDESGMPNNRFLAERTGGTYSTLKVQPAELEDSGVYFCASSQVGGLAADTQYFGPGTRLTVL.

With regard to this clonotype: A clone one base away is much larger, so this may be a read error. The V call is TRBV15, the J call TRBJ2-7, with unresolved D. CDR1 and CDR2 from the germline V gene are LNHNV and YYDKDF (reference sequence). The CDR3 sequence is 14 residues long. CDR3 nucleotides: TGTGCCGCCAGCACTAAGGTTAGCTCCTACGAGCAGTACTTC. Amino acid sequence: CAASTKVSSYEQYF.

This clonotype was counted only a few times. This chain connects TRBV11-2 to TRBJ1-2; D is unresolved. Between the trimmed V and J ends, which lost 2 bases and 4 bases, there was a span of 14 bases. Per germline, CDR1 SGHAT and CDR2 FQNNGV. The CDR3 totals 15 residues. CDR3 DNA: TGTGCCAGCAGCTTAACGTCGGGGTTGGTCTATGGCTACACCTTC. Translated: CASSLTSGLVYGYTF.

This clonotype was picked up many times. This chain joins TRBV6-5 and TRBJ2-7, with TRBD2 identical over 7 bases. The V gene end was trimmed by 7 bases and the J gene end by 6 bases; junction bases not matched to a gene: 12. The V gene's germline CDR1 is MNHEY and CDR2 SVGAGI. The CDR3 totals 14 residues. CDR3 coding DNA: TGTGCCAGCACTCCCGGCGGGAGTCTGGCCGAGCAGTACTTC. Protein product: CASTPGGSLAEQYF.

This chain uses TRBV5-3 with TRBJ1-2, with D perhaps matching TRBD1 (5 bases). TRBV5-3 is assigned to the ORF class and has an uncertain function. Trimming took 10 bases from V and 9 from J, leaving 16 bases between them. CDR3 length equals 11 residues. DNA for the CDR3: TGTGCCGGCAGCGAAAGACAGAGCTACACCTTC. Translation: CAGSERQSYTF.

This clonotype was seen at least ten times. The chain employs TRBV30 and TRBJ2-7; no firm D call. Germline CDR1 and CDR2: GTSNPN and SVGIG (reference sequence). The CDR3 is made up of 12 amino acids. The V end lost 0 bases, the J end lost 2 bases, and 5 bases lay between the germline ends. The CDR3 sequence: CAWSVSAYEQYF. Written as DNA, the CDR3 is TGTGCCTGGAGTGTAAGTGCCTACGAGCAGTACTTC.

The CDR3, as DNA: TGCGCCAGCAGTGAGTCGCGCGGGGCGGCCGTGACCCAGTACTTC. Translating gives CASSESRGAAVTQYF. The chain has TRBV10-2 and TRBJ2-5; D is perhaps TRBD2 (6 bases). V lost 0 bases and J 7 bases, leaving 15 bases between the germline ends. The CDR3 contains 15 residues. The germline gives CDR1 WSHSY, CDR2 SAAADI.

This clonotype occurred many times. The genes are TRBV14 and TRBJ2-7; 7 nucleotides line up with TRBD1. Trimming at V came to 0 bases and at J to 9 bases, leaving 17 bases not matched to a gene. From germline, CDR1 is SGHDN and CDR2 FVKESK. CDR3 size: 17 residues. Written as DNA, the CDR3 is TGTGCCAGCAGCCAAGATTCAGTGGACAGGTGCAATCCGGGGCAGTACTTC. It translates to CASSQDSVDRCNPGQYF. The whole variable domain, filled in from reference TRBV14 and TRBJ2-7, reads EAGVTQFPSHSVIEKGQTVTLRCDPISGHDNLYWYRRVMGKEIKFLLHFVKESKQDESGMPNNRFLAERTGGTYSTLKVQPAELEDSGVYFCASSQDSVDRCNPGQYFGPGTRLTVT.

A word on this clonotype: Given a much more abundant clone one base away, this may be a read error. The rearrangement links TRBV6-2 or TRBV6-3 to TRBJ2-2; the D is unclear. Germline V CDR1 and CDR2: MNHEY, SVGEGT. V was clipped by 6 bases and J by 4 bases, with 12 bases between them. The CDR3 totals 14 residues. CDR3 in amino acids: CASRDSSSTGELFF. Written as DNA, the CDR3 is TGTGCCAGCAGAGATAGCAGTAGCACCGGGGAGCTGTTTTTT.

With respect to this clonotype: One base away lies a much larger clone, so this may be a sequencing read error. The chain is built from TRBV6-5 and TRBJ2-2; D is possibly TRBD2 (5 bases). The germline CDR1 and CDR2 sequences are MNHEY and SVGAGI. This CDR3 has 15 residues. The CDR3 coding sequence is TGTGCCAGCAGCTTAGACTACTCGAACACCGGGGAGCCGTTTTTT. It is translated as CASSLDYSNTGEPFF.

Concerning this clonotype itself: This may come from a read error, since a much larger clone is one base off. No conserved phenylalanine or tryptophan is present at the end of the CDR3, so a read error is the likely explanation. This chain connects TRBV27 to TRBJ2-7; D perhaps matches TRBD1 (6 bases). The CDR3 is 14 residues long. Trimming left V 3 bases short and J 3 bases short, with 12 bases between. The germline gives CDR1 MNHEY, CDR2 SMNVEV (reference sequence). CDR3 loop: CASSLSGQSYEQYL. CDR3 nucleotides: TGTGCCAGCAGTTTGAGCGGACAGAGCTACGAGCAGTACCTC.

In the case of this clonotype: This may come from a read error, since a much larger clone is one base off. The V gene is TRBV12-3 or TRBV12-4, the J gene TRBJ1-1; maybe TRBD1 (6 bases). This CDR3 region has 13 residues. In DNA form, the CDR3 reads TGTGCCAGCAGTTTGGGAGGGGGAGCTGAAGCTCTCTTT. Protein product: CASSLGGGAEALF.

The chain recombines TRBV12-3 or TRBV12-4 with TRBJ2-7; no firm D call. Trimming took 7 bases from V and 0 from J, leaving 13 bases between them. This CDR3 is 14 amino acids long. The CDR3 bases are TGTGCCAGCACCGACCGGGCCTCCTCCTACGAGCAGTACTTC. This translates into CASTDRASSYEQYF.

This clonotype was detected only a few times. The chain combines TRBV7-9 with TRBJ2-5; 11 bases fit TRBD1. J lost 0 bases, V lost 5 bases, and 8 bases had no gene match. The CDR3 totals 17 residues. Germline V lookup: CDR1 SEHNR, CDR2 FQNEAQ (reference sequence). For the CDR3, the DNA is TGTGCCAGCAGCCCGACAAGGGACAGGGGGAACCAAGAGACCCAGTACTTC. Amino acids: CASSPTRDRGNQETQYF.

This clonotype was detected ten times or more. The rearrangement uses TRBV30 and TRBJ2-5; D is ambiguous. The CDR3 has 11 amino acids. Between the trimmed V and J ends, which lost 6 bases and 0 bases, there was a span of 5 bases. CDR1 and CDR2 from the germline V gene are GTSNPN and SVGIG (reference sequence). The CDR3 nucleotides are TGTGCCTGTAGAGACCAAGAGACCCAGTACTTC. This codes for CACRDQETQYF. The full variable domain, its missing parts supplied by reference TRBV30 and TRBJ2-5, is SQTIHQWPATLVQPVGSPLSLECTVEGTSNPNLYWYRQAAGRGLQLLFYSVGIGQISSEVPQNLSASRPQDRQFILSSKKLLLSDSGFYLCACRDQETQYFGPGTRLLVL.

In this sample, this clonotype turned up a few times. The chain combines TRBV3-1 with TRBJ2-3, with unresolved D. Deletions cut 1 base from V and 0 bases from J, with 8 bases between. Germline lookup yields CDR1 LGHDT and CDR2 YNNKEL (reference sequence). CDR3 length equals 15 residues. The CDR3 region is CASSQGPASTDTQYF. CDR3 DNA sequence: TGTGCCAGCAGCCAAGGGCCCGCTAGCACAGATACGCAGTATTTT.